The 24 T cell receptor beta chains presented below share a single source sample, sequenced in a study of T cells after yellow fever vaccination. TCRdb ran MiXCR on the 5' RACE reads and lists one entry per CDR3 protein. The sample carries about 340,000 distinct CDR3 sequences, approximately 4.2% recorded once. Sample: PBMCs, taken 5 days after the yellow fever booster vaccination. Source of these receptors: a man aged 18 to 35 who received the YFV17D yellow fever vaccine.

V is TRBV28 and J is TRBJ2-2; TRBD2 agrees at 8 bases. The CDR3 contains 16 residues. V shed 8 bases, J shed 0 bases, and the junction held 8 bases outside the gene matches. Germline CDR1 is MDHEN and CDR2 is SYDVKM. CDR3 bases: TGTGCCAGCGCCGCGGGGGGCGTCCCGAACACCGGGGAGCTGTTTTTT. The encoded protein is CASAAGGVPNTGELFF.

The chain recombines TRBV18 with TRBJ2-1, with 7 bases matching TRBD1. Per the germline V gene, CDR1 is KGHSH and CDR2 is LQKENI. V lost 4 bases, J lost 5 bases, and 5 bases stayed unmatched. This CDR3 region has 14 residues. This CDR3 is CASSLFDRDNEQFF. CDR3 DNA: TGTGCCAGCTCACTCTTCGACAGGGACAATGAGCAGTTCTTC.

This clonotype has a handful of counts. The chain couples TRBV5-1 to TRBJ2-1, with D perhaps given as TRBD1 or TRBD2 (5 bases each). V was clipped by 6 bases and J by 9 bases, with 19 bases between them. The V gene's germline CDR1 is SGHRS and CDR2 YFSETQ. This CDR3 has 14 residues. CDR3 nucleotide sequence: TGCGCCAGCACCAAGCTTGATGCAGGGAGTGAGCAGTTCTTC. Amino acid sequence: CASTKLDAGSEQFF. Drawing the rest from reference TRBV5-1 and TRBJ2-1, the complete variable domain is KAGVTQTPRYLIKTRGQQVTLSCSPISGHRSVSWYQQTPGQGLQFLFEYFSETQRNKGNFPGRFSGRQFSNSRSEMNVSTLELGDSALYLCASTKLDAGSEQFFGPGTRLTVL.

The genes are TRBV21-1 and TRBJ1-6; no check of the table's D call, TRBD1, against the DNA was made. TRBV21-1 is termed a pseudogene. CDR3 length: 14 residues. The CDR3 reads CASSREGTNSPLHF. CDR3 DNA sequence: TGTGCCAGCAGCCGTGAAGGGACTAATTCACCCCTCCACTTT.

This clonotype was counted only a few times. The V call is TRBV12-3 or TRBV12-4, the J call TRBJ1-2; 7 positions agree with TRBD1. The CDR3 has 15 amino acids. V lost 4 bases and J lost 4; bases outside the gene matches: 9. As DNA, the CDR3 is TGTGCCAGCAGTTCCCAGGGGGGAGGAGGCTATGGCTACACCTTC. It is translated as CASSSQGGGGYGYTF.

This clonotype was observed many times. The V gene is TRBV29-1, the J gene TRBJ2-5; unclear D gene. V lost 2 bases and J 2 bases, leaving 15 bases between the germline ends. The CDR3 has 15 residues. The germline CDR1 and CDR2 sequences are SQVTM and ANQGSEA. The CDR3 is CSVERSRVGQETQYF. The CDR3 DNA reads as TGCAGCGTTGAACGGTCTCGGGTGGGACAAGAGACCCAGTACTTC.

This clonotype was observed many times. V usage is TRBV7-8 and J usage is TRBJ1-3; tentatively, D is TRBD1 (5 bases). CDR1 is SGHVS, CDR2 FQNEAQ, per germline. The length of the CDR3 is 15 residues. The V end lost 2 bases, the J end lost 1 base, and 9 bases lay between the germline ends. The CDR3 sequence: CASSLTGGSGNTIYF. In DNA, the CDR3 is TGTGCCAGCAGCTTAACCGGGGGTTCTGGAAACACCATATATTTT.

This clonotype was seen repeatedly, ten times or more. This chain uses TRBV5-5 with TRBJ1-2; TRBD1 matches at 9 bases. Germline trimming cut 4 bases from V and 8 bases from J; bases unmatched to any gene: 6. This CDR3 contains 13 residues. Germline-derived CDR1 and CDR2 are SGHKS and YYEKEE (reference sequence). CDR3 sequence reads: CASSTTGGGGYTF. CDR3 bases: TGTGCCAGCAGCACAACAGGGGGCGGAGGCTACACCTTC.

This clonotype was observed many times. This chain connects TRBV11-3 to TRBJ2-5, with 8 bases that match TRBD2. There are 14 residues in the CDR3. With V trimmed by 4 bases and J by 5 bases, 6 bases remained unmatched. The germline V gene encodes CDR1 SGHNT and CDR2 YENEEA. CDR3 DNA: TGTGCCAGCAGCTCCGGGACTAGATCGGAGACCCAGTACTTC. As protein: CASSSGTRSETQYF.

The chain joins TRBV10-3 to TRBJ2-7; tentatively, D is TRBD1 (5 bases). CDR1 and CDR2 (germline): ENHRY, SYGVKD. The CDR3 extends over 15 amino acids. V lost 4 bases and J lost 3, with 16 bases in between. DNA for the CDR3: TGTGCCATCAGTGGAGTCCAGGGAAGCCTCTACGAGCAGTACTTC. Protein: CAISGVQGSLYEQYF.

This clonotype came up a few times. V is TRBV24-1 and J is TRBJ2-2, with no clear D. Germline lookup yields CDR1 KGHDR and CDR2 SFDVKD. The CDR3 is made up of 13 amino acids. V was clipped by 9 bases and J by 5 bases, with 12 bases between them. The CDR3 reads CATGEGPTGELFF. CDR3 in DNA: TGTGCCACCGGCGAAGGACCGACCGGGGAGCTGTTTTTT.

The chain couples TRBV7-6 to TRBJ2-1; 9 positions agree with TRBD2. The V gene's germline CDR1 is SGHVS and CDR2 FNYEAQ. The ends lost 0 bases at V and 4 bases at J; junction bases unmatched: 10. This CDR3 is 18 amino acids long. The CDR3 DNA reads TGTGCCAGCAGCTTAGCGCTAAAAGAGCGGGGGGTATACAATGAGCAGTTCTTC. It yields the protein CASSLALKERGVYNEQFF.

This clonotype has only a few counts. The chain carries TRBV4-3 and TRBJ1-1; possible D gene TRBD1, 5 bases. Germline CDR1 reads LGHNA; CDR2 reads YSLEER. The length of the CDR3 is 15 residues. V lost 4 bases and J lost 6, with 18 bases in between. The CDR3 coding sequence is TGCGCCAGCAGCCCGCGGGACGGCGGGGGGGCTGAAGCTTTCTTT. It specifies CASSPRDGGGAEAFF.

V is TRBV12-3 or TRBV12-4 and J is TRBJ2-7; possibly TRBD2 for D (6 bases). Trimming cost V 3 bases and J 3 bases, with 9 bases left between them. This CDR3 is 13 amino acids long. CDR3 bases: TGTGCCAGCAGTTTGACGGGGGACTACGAGCAGTACGTC. Amino acids: CASSLTGDYEQYV.

The V call is TRBV7-8, the J call TRBJ2-3; TRBD2 is a possible D gene (6 bases). The V and J ends lost 5 bases and 4 bases respectively, with 16 bases between them. Germline CDR1 is SGHVS and CDR2 is FQNEAQ. The CDR3 sequence is 15 residues long. CDR3 residues: CASSPQEGWSDTQYF. The DNA for the CDR3 is TGTGCCAGCAGCCCCCAGGAGGGATGGTCAGATACGCAGTATTTT.

This clonotype was seen a handful of times. This chain uses TRBV20-1 with TRBJ2-7; 10 nucleotides align to TRBD1. Germline V gene lookup returns CDR1 DFQATT and CDR2 SNEGSKA (reference sequence). The CDR3 length is 12 residues. The junction had 5 bases not matched to a gene; V was cut back by 5 bases and J by 7 bases. The CDR3: CSAATGGREQYV. The DNA for the CDR3 is TGCAGTGCTGCGACAGGGGGCCGGGAGCAGTACGTC.

There are many counts of this clonotype. The chain couples TRBV20-1 to TRBJ2-3; TRBD1 matches at 8 bases. V was clipped by 3 bases and J by 4 bases; unmatched bases: 9. Germline V gives CDR1 DFQATT, CDR2 SNEGSKA (reference sequence). This CDR3 spans 15 amino acids. CDR3 bases: TGCAGTGCTAGCGAACCCGACAGGGGCGCAGATACGCAGTATTTT. It specifies CSASEPDRGADTQYF.

This clonotype showed up many times. The V call is TRBV5-1, the J call TRBJ2-3; D unclear. V dropped 0 bases and J dropped 6 bases, with 11 bases sitting between them. CDR3 length equals 14 residues. In germline, CDR1 is SGHRS, CDR2 YFSETQ. CDR3 sequence: CASSLDGPPDTQYF. The DNA of the CDR3 is TGCGCCAGCAGCTTGGATGGGCCGCCGGATACGCAGTATTTT.

The rearrangement joins TRBV12-3 or TRBV12-4 to TRBJ2-3; weak D call: TRBD2 (6 bases). Deletions cut 11 bases from V and 8 bases from J, with 14 bases between. The CDR3 is 11 residues long. DNA for the CDR3: TGTGCCTGCGGGGAGTCCACTACGCAGTATTTT. Translation gives CACGESTTQYF.

This clonotype was counted between two and nine times. CDR3 region: CATSNRRLGLFF. The CDR3, as DNA: TGTGCCACCTCGAACCGGAGACTAGGCCTGTTCTTC. The J gene is TRBJ2-1, the V gene TRBV19; D perhaps matches TRBD2 (6 bases). CDR1 LNHDA and CDR2 SQIVND come from the germline V gene (reference sequence). The CDR3 loop spans 12 amino acids. V lost 10 bases and J lost 15, with 22 bases in between.

This chain uses TRBV7-9 with TRBJ2-1, with D tentatively TRBD1 or TRBD2 (6 bases each). The CDR3 is 12 residues long. Germline CDR1 and CDR2: SEHNR and FQNEAQ (reference sequence). The V end lost 7 bases, the J end lost 12 bases, and 16 bases lay between the germline ends. CDR3 coding DNA: TGTGCCAGCAACCCTGAGAGGGGGGCGCAGTTCTTC. It codes for CASNPERGAQFF.

This clonotype was recorded many times. The chain links TRBV4-2 to TRBJ2-3; D is possibly TRBD1 (5 bases). The CDR3 has 14 residues. Germline assignment: CDR1 LGHNA and CDR2 YNFKEQ. V shed 1 base and J shed 4 bases, with 9 bases lying between them. The CDR3 DNA follows: TGTGCCAGCAGCCAAGTCGTGGGGCCAGATACGCAGTATTTT. Translation: CASSQVVGPDTQYF.

This clonotype was detected ten times or more. The rearrangement uses TRBV18 and TRBJ2-4; TRBD2 is a possible D gene (6 bases). The germline V and J ends were trimmed by 0 bases and 12 bases, with 15 bases remaining between them. The CDR3 extends over 14 amino acids. Germline-derived CDR1 and CDR2 are KGHSH and LQKENI. In DNA, the CDR3 is TGTGCCAGCTCACCACCGGCGGGGCCCAGGGATCAGTACTTC. Translation gives CASSPPAGPRDQYF.

The chain combines TRBV18 with TRBJ2-5; 8 bases are a match to TRBD2. Germline lookup yields CDR1 KGHSH and CDR2 LQKENI. The CDR3 totals 18 residues. V gave up 1 base and J gave up 5 bases; unmatched junction bases: 15. CDR3 protein: CASSPQPSGRSAGETQYF. In DNA form, the CDR3 reads TGTGCCAGCTCACCACAGCCTAGCGGGCGATCCGCGGGCGAGACCCAGTACTTC. Looking up the rest from reference TRBV18 and TRBJ2-5 gives the full variable domain: NAGVMQNPRHLVRRRGQEARLRCSPMKGHSHVYWYRQLPEEGLKFMVYLQKENIIDESGMPKERFSAEFPKEGPSILRIQQVVRGDSAAYFCASSPQPSGRSAGETQYFGPGTRLLVL.